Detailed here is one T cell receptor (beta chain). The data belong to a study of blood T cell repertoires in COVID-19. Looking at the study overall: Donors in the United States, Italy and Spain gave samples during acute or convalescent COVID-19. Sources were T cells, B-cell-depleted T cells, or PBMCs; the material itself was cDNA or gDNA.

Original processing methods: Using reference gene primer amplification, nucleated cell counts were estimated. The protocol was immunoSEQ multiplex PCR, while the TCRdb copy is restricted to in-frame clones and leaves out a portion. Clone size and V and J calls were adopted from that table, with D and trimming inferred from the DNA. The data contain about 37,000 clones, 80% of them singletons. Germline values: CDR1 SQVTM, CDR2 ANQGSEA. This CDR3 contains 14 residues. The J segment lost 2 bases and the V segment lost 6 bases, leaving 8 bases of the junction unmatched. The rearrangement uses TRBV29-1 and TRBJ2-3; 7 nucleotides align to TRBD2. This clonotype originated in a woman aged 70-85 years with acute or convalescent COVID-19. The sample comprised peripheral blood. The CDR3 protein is CSVALAGDTDTQYF. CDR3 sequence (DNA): TGCAGCGTGGCTCTTGCGGGGGACACAGATACGCAGTATTTT.